This T cell receptor beta chain was observed in a study of blood T cell repertoires in COVID-19. The V gene's germline CDR1 is SNHLY and CDR2 FYNNEI. The CDR3 totals 14 residues. The germline V and J ends were trimmed by 4 bases and 2 bases, with 10 bases remaining between them. The method was immunoSEQ multiplex PCR; TCRdb's version includes in-frame clones alone and lacks a portion of them. Of about 170,000 clones in the sample, about four fifths were seen once. V and J are TRBV2 and TRBJ2-3; no definite D call. This receptor was taken from a man aged 45 to 65 who had recovered from COVID-19. Sequencing used PBMCs or T cells enriched from blood (not recorded which). The CDR3 DNA sequence: TGTGCCAGCAGTGGTGGGCCTATCACAGATACGCAGTATTTT. It yields the protein CASSGGPITDTQYF.